The 15 T cell receptor beta chains listed next were all sequenced from one sample in a study of blood T cell repertoires in COVID-19. Here immunoSEQ multiplex PCR was the method, and the copy in TCRdb shows in-frame clones only, minus some. Here the sample spans fewer than 85,000 clones, 70% to 85% being singletons. Material for sequencing was peripheral blood. The receptors come from an older woman with acute or convalescent COVID-19.

Points on this clone: A read error may explain this, as a much larger clone is one base away. This chain uses TRBV2 with TRBJ1-1, with 8 bases matching TRBD1. The CDR3 loop spans 13 amino acids. The V gene's germline CDR1 is SNHLY and CDR2 FYNNEI. With V trimmed by 8 bases and J by 1 base, 3 bases remained unmatched. As DNA, the CDR3 is TGTGCCAGCCAGGGACAGGCGAACACTGAAGCTTTCTTT. It codes for CASQGQANTEAFF.

This clone appeared once. The chain recombines TRBV7-3 with TRBJ2-1; 7 nucleotides line up with TRBD2. With V trimmed by 4 bases and J by 7 bases, 10 bases remained unmatched. CDR1 and CDR2 from the germline V gene are SGHTA and FQGTGA. The CDR3 spans 15 residues. DNA for the CDR3: TGTGCCAGCAGCTCAGCGGGGTCTATACGTAATGAGCAGTTCTTC. It specifies CASSSAGSIRNEQFF.

The chain has TRBV14 and TRBJ2-4, with 11 positions matching TRBD1. The CDR3 totals 16 residues. Germline-derived CDR1 and CDR2 are SGHDN and FVKESK. The ends lost 3 bases at V and 5 bases at J; junction bases unmatched: 6. For the CDR3, the DNA is TGTGCCAGCAGCCAGGGCGGGACAGGGGGACAAAACATTCAGTACTTC. Its protein is CASSQGGTGGQNIQYF.

The rearrangement joins TRBV6-5 to TRBJ1-4; 9 nucleotides align to TRBD1. Germline V gene lookup returns CDR1 MNHEY and CDR2 SVGAGI. The CDR3 sequence is 12 residues long. Trimming at V came to 6 bases and at J to 8 bases, leaving 1 base not matched to a gene. This CDR3 reads CASRDRGEKLFF. The DNA of the CDR3 is TGTGCCAGCAGGGACAGGGGCGAAAAACTGTTTTTT.

In this sample, this clone turned up once. This chain uses TRBV6-1 with TRBJ2-7; 10 positions match TRBD1. CDR3 length equals 16 residues. Germline V gives CDR1 MNHNS, CDR2 SASEGT. With V trimmed by 0 bases and J by 4 bases, 6 bases remained unmatched. Here the CDR3 DNA reads TGTGCCAGCAGTGAAGCCGGGACAGGGGTTTTATACGAGCAGTACTTC. Protein: CASSEAGTGVLYEQYF.

The rearrangement uses TRBV6-1 and TRBJ1-3; D is unresolved. The CDR3 loop spans 15 amino acids. The germline CDR1 and CDR2 sequences are MNHNS and SASEGT. V was pared by 2 bases and J by 6 bases, with 14 bases between. CDR3 in amino acids: CASSENLPPLNTIYF. In DNA, the CDR3 is TGTGCCAGCAGTGAAAACTTACCCCCTTTAAACACCATATATTTT.

Only one count was recorded for this clone. The chain is built from TRBV11-2 and TRBJ1-2; D unclear. The CDR3 sequence is 13 residues long. Per the germline V gene, CDR1 is SGHAT and CDR2 is FQNNGV. Trimming cost V 0 bases and J 7 bases, with 9 bases left between them. The CDR3 protein is CASSLERTVGYTF. As DNA, the CDR3 is TGTGCCAGCAGCTTAGAAAGGACTGTTGGCTACACCTTC.

The DNA of the CDR3 is TGTGCCAGCAGCCCGCGGACAGGGACTGAAGCTTTCTTT. Translated: CASSPRTGTEAFF. The chain is built from TRBV5-5 and TRBJ1-1, with TRBD1 identical over 8 bases. Germline V gives CDR1 SGHKS, CDR2 YYEKEE (reference sequence). This CDR3 is built from 13 residues. The V gene end was trimmed by 4 bases and the J gene end by 5 bases; junction bases not matched to a gene: 4.

The chain carries TRBV7-2 and TRBJ2-5; possibly TRBD2 for D (6 bases). The ends were cut back, 5 bases at V and 3 bases at J, with 19 bases in the middle. The CDR3 spans 16 residues. CDR1 is SGHTA, CDR2 FQGNSA, per germline. Written as DNA, the CDR3 is TGTGCCAGCAGCCAGGCGGGACGGAGAGGTAAAGAGACCCAGTACTTC. Translating it yields CASSQAGRRGKETQYF.

The chain employs TRBV4-1 and TRBJ1-4; no reliable D call. The CDR3 runs to 15 residues. Between the trimmed V and J ends, which lost 0 bases and 4 bases, there was a span of 9 bases. The germline V gene has CDR1 MGHRA and CDR2 YSYEKL. As DNA, the CDR3 is TGCGCCAGCAGCCAAGACACTAGCGGTAATGAAAAACTGTTTTTT. This codes for CASSQDTSGNEKLFF.

The rearrangement joins TRBV10-2 to TRBJ1-2; 7 nucleotides agree with TRBD1. The CDR3 has 14 amino acids. CDR1 and CDR2 from the germline V gene are WSHSY and SAAADI. Unmatched junction bases numbered 6, after V lost 6 bases and J lost 2 bases. CDR3 nucleotides: TGCGCCAGCAGACGCGAACAGGGGAACTATGGCTACACCTTC. It yields the protein CASRREQGNYGYTF.

This chain connects TRBV5-1 to TRBJ1-3; weak D call: TRBD1 (5 bases). Germline CDR1 SGHRS, CDR2 YFSETQ. This CDR3 comprises 15 residues. Between the trimmed V and J ends, which lost 5 bases and 0 bases, there was a span of 12 bases. CDR3 sequence (DNA): TGCGCCAGCAGTTACGACAGTATCTCTGGAAACACCATATATTTT. Residues: CASSYDSISGNTIYF.

V is TRBV18 and J is TRBJ1-3, with D unresolved. This CDR3 region has 15 residues. Germline V gene sequence: CDR1 KGHSH, CDR2 LQKENI. V lost 6 bases to trimming and J lost 0 bases, with 12 bases between them. This CDR3 reads CASSAGLVSGNTIYF. CDR3 nucleotides: TGTGCCAGCTCGGCCGGACTGGTCTCTGGAAACACCATATATTTT.

The chain is built from TRBV28 and TRBJ1-1; unclear D gene. This CDR3 is built from 15 residues. V was clipped by 4 bases and J by 0 bases, with 12 bases between them. The germline V gene encodes CDR1 MDHEN and CDR2 SYDVKM. CDR3 sequence: CASSSPPVLNTEAFF. The CDR3 coding sequence is TGTGCCAGCAGTTCCCCCCCGGTTCTGAACACTGAAGCTTTCTTT.

This chain joins TRBV27 and TRBJ2-3; 8 nucleotides match TRBD2. The CDR3 loop spans 14 amino acids. The V segment lost 6 bases and the J segment 0 bases; nucleotides outside the gene matches: 2. Per the germline V gene, CDR1 is MNHEY and CDR2 is SMNVEV (reference sequence). The CDR3 DNA follows: TGTGCCAGCAGCGGACTAGCTAGCACAGATACGCAGTATTTT. Amino acid sequence: CASSGLASTDTQYF.